The 13 T cell receptor beta chains in this list originate from one sample, sequenced in a study of blood T cell repertoires in COVID-19. Sequencing was performed with immunoSEQ multiplex PCR; in TCRdb, only in-frame clones are kept and a portion is missing. The table shows about 270,000 clones, with around 89% occurring only once. Sequenced material: PBMCs or T cells enriched from blood (not recorded which). The receptors here all came from a woman aged 60-70 years in a cohort exposed to, infected with or recovered from COVID-19 (not recorded which).

The chain joins TRBV19 to TRBJ2-7; 10 bases are a match to TRBD1. V was clipped by 4 bases and J by 9 bases; unmatched bases: 6. The CDR3 runs to 13 residues. Germline-derived CDR1 and CDR2 are LNHDA and SQIVND (reference sequence). In nucleotides, the CDR3 is TGTGCCAGTAGTAAGGGGACAGGGGCAGCGCAGTACTTC. It is translated as CASSKGTGAAQYF. Looking up the rest from reference TRBV19 and TRBJ2-7 gives the full variable domain: DGGITQSPKYLFRKEGQNVTLSCEQNLNHDAMYWYRQDPGQGLRLIYYSQIVNDFQKGDIAEGYSVSREKKESFPLTVTSAQKNPTAFYLCASSKGTGAAQYFGPGTRLTVT.

In its sample, this clone was seen a few times. The rearrangement joins TRBV3-1 (or the pseudogene TRBV3-2) to TRBJ1-1, with D possibly being TRBD1 (5 bases). CDR3 size: 12 residues. Germline V gene sequence: CDR1 LGHDT, CDR2 YNNKEL (reference sequence). Trimming removed 0 bases at V and 11 bases at J, with 10 bases between. The CDR3 DNA follows: TGTGCCAGCAGCCAAGATCGGGGGGGTGCTTTCTTT. It yields the protein CASSQDRGGAFF.

V gene TRBV4-1 combines with J gene TRBJ1-5; TRBD1 matches 7 bases. Germline V gene sequence: CDR1 MGHRA, CDR2 YSYEKL. With V trimmed by 4 bases and J by 1 base, 7 bases remained unmatched. The CDR3 length is 16 residues. Written as DNA, the CDR3 is TGCGCCAGCAGCCTCGCGACAGGGATGAGCAATCAGCCCCAGCATTTT. It is translated as CASSLATGMSNQPQHF.

The gene calls are TRBV6-5 and TRBJ2-3; tentative D call: TRBD2 (5 bases). The CDR3 spans 15 residues. Germline loops: CDR1 MNHEY, CDR2 SVGAGI. V gave up 4 bases and J gave up 0 bases, with 11 bases separating them. The CDR3 bases are TGTGCCAGCAGTTCTACTAGTGCCAGCACAGATACGCAGTATTTT. This sequence encodes CASSSTSASTDTQYF.

This rearrangement joins TRBV9 to TRBJ1-2; TRBD1 agrees at 8 bases. V gave up 4 bases and J gave up 2 bases; unmatched junction bases: 10. The CDR3 has 16 amino acids. The V gene's germline CDR1 is SGDLS and CDR2 YYNGEE. This CDR3 is CASSPNPRDRNYGYTF. Written as DNA, the CDR3 is TGTGCCAGCAGCCCCAACCCCCGGGACAGGAACTATGGCTACACCTTC. Based on the CDR3 plus reference TRBV9 and TRBJ1-2, the full variable domain is DSGVTQTPKHLITATGQRVTLRCSPRSGDLSVYWYQQSLDQGLQFLIQYYNGEERAKGNILERFSAQQFPDLHSELNLSSLELGDSALYFCASSPNPRDRNYGYTFGSGTRLTVV.

The V call is TRBV28, the J call TRBJ1-4; D gene unclear. Germline CDR1 MDHEN, CDR2 SYDVKM. The V end was cut by 0 bases, the J end by 4 bases, with 6 bases between. This CDR3 region has 14 residues. The CDR3 DNA reads as TGTGCCAGCAGTTTATGGCGGGTTAATGAAAAACTGTTTTTT. This encodes CASSLWRVNEKLFF.

V gene TRBV9 combines with J gene TRBJ2-1; possible D gene TRBD2, 6 bases. The V end lost 4 bases, the J end lost 3 bases, and 17 bases lay between the germline ends. The germline V gene encodes CDR1 SGDLS and CDR2 YYNGEE. This CDR3 has 16 residues. CDR3 protein: CASSPGGLAVYNEQFF. The CDR3 DNA reads as TGTGCCAGCAGCCCGGGCGGATTAGCGGTCTACAATGAGCAGTTCTTC.

A note on this clone: The sample has other DNA sequences that encode this CDR3 too. The J gene is TRBJ2-7, the V gene TRBV6-2 or TRBV6-3; 9 nucleotides line up with TRBD2. The CDR3 consists of 14 residues. The trim removed 5 bases at V and 4 bases at J, leaving 6 bases unmatched. Germline-derived CDR1 and CDR2 are MNHEY and SVGEGT. The CDR3 spells CASSTTSGSYEQYF. In DNA form, the CDR3 reads TGTGCCAGCAGTACCACTAGCGGGTCTTACGAGCAGTACTTC.

The chain has TRBV27 and TRBJ2-5; 8 bases line up with TRBD2. The CDR3 totals 15 residues. V shed 6 bases, J shed 1 base, and the junction held 7 bases outside the gene matches. Germline V lookup: CDR1 MNHEY, CDR2 SMNVEV (reference sequence). In DNA, the CDR3 is TGTGCCAGCAGCCTAGCGGGTGCCTTCCAAGAGACCCAGTACTTC. Amino acid sequence: CASSLAGAFQETQYF.

The chain uses TRBV5-1 and TRBJ2-3, with 13 positions matching TRBD2. CDR3 length: 14 amino acids. The germline V gene encodes CDR1 SGHRS and CDR2 YFSETQ. The V and J ends lost 7 bases and 4 bases, in that order; junction bases with no gene match: 3. The DNA for the CDR3 is TGCGCCAGCCGGACTAGCGGGAGCCCAGATACGCAGTATTTT. This encodes CASRTSGSPDTQYF.

The J gene is TRBJ2-7, the V gene TRBV6-5; TRBD2 matches 14 bases. Trimming at V came to 5 bases and at J to 1 base, leaving 1 base not matched to a gene. This CDR3 comprises 15 residues. Looked up from germline, CDR1 is MNHEY and CDR2 is SVGAGI. In nucleotides, the CDR3 is TGTGCCAGCAGTCGGACTAGCGGGGGGTCCTACGAGCAGTACTTC. This gives the protein CASSRTSGGSYEQYF.

The chain is built from TRBV2 and TRBJ2-5; 11 nucleotides agree with TRBD1. Germline V gives CDR1 SNHLY, CDR2 FYNNEI. CDR3 length: 13 amino acids. J lost 5 bases, V lost 4 bases, and 0 bases had no gene match. CDR3 sequence: CASSGTGGETQYF. The CDR3 region has the DNA TGTGCCAGCAGTGGGACAGGGGGCGAGACCCAGTACTTC.

The CDR3 coding sequence is TGTGCCAGCAGCCCGGGACTCTCCTACAATGAGCAGTTCTTC. Translated: CASSPGLSYNEQFF. The chain has TRBV7-8 and TRBJ2-1, with D possibly being TRBD2 (6 bases). CDR1 SGHVS and CDR2 FQNEAQ come from the germline V gene. V dropped 5 bases and J dropped 0 bases, with 8 bases sitting between them. This CDR3 spans 14 amino acids.